This T cell receptor (beta chain) stems from a study of PD-1 blockade in mismatch repair-deficient tumors. Time point reported: approximately ten-day in vitro stimulation with candidate neoantigen peptide 4. Generated by immunoSEQ multiplex PCR, the TCRdb table keeps only in-frame clones and is missing some. The sample lists approximately 13,000 clones, roughly 80% occurring once. In regard to this clone: The antigen is unknown.

Trimming stripped 5 bases from V and 5 bases from J, with 19 bases between. The germline gives CDR1 SGHNT, CDR2 YYREEE (reference sequence). The CDR3 sequence is 15 residues long. The chain uses TRBV5-4 and TRBJ1-1; D call uncertain. Specimen: cells cultured in vitro, collected from a patient treated with pembrolizumab. The sequence derives from an adult with mismatch repair-deficient cancer. In DNA, the CDR3 is TGTGCCAGCAGTTCAATCTCGGATTCGGGGACTGAAGCTTTCTTT. Translated, it gives CASSSISDSGTEAFF.